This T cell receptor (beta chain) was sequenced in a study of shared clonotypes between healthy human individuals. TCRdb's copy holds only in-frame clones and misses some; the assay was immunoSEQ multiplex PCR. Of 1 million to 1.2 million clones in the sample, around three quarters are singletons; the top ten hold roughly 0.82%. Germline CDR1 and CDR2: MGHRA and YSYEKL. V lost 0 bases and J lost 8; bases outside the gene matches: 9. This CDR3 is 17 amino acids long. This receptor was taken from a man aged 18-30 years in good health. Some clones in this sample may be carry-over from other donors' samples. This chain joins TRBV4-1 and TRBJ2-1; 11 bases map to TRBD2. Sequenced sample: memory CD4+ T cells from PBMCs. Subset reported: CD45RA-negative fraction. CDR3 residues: CASSQEGLAGGRDEQFF. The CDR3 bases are TGCGCCAGCAGCCAAGAGGGGCTAGCGGGAGGCAGGGATGAGCAGTTCTTC.